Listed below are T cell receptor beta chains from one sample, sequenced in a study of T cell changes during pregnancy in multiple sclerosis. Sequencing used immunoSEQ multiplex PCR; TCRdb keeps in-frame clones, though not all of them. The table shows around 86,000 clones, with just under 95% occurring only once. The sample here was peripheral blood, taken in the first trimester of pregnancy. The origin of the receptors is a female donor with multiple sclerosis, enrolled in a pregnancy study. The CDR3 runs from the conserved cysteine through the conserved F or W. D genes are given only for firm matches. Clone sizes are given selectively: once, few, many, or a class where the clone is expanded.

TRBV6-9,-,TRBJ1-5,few,CASSSRNQPQHF,TGTGCCAGCAGTTCTCGCAATCAGCCCCAGCATTTT
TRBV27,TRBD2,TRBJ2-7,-,CASSLQAGGSYEQYF,TGTGCCAGCAGTCTCCAAGCGGGAGGTTCCTACGAGCAGTACTTC
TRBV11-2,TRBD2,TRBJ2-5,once,CASSLASGVETQYF,TGTGCCAGCAGCTTAGCCAGCGGGGTTGAGACCCAGTACTTC
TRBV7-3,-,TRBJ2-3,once,CASSSRGGATGTDTQYF,TGTGCCAGCAGCTCCCGAGGGGGGGCTACTGGCACAGATACGCAGTATTTT
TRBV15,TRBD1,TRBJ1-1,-,CATSRGGQVNTEAFF,TGTGCCACCAGCAGAGGTGGACAGGTCAACACTGAAGCTTTCTTT
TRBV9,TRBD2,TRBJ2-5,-,CASSHGGGEYQETQYF,TGTGCCAGCAGCCACGGTGGGGGGGAGTACCAAGAGACCCAGTACTTC
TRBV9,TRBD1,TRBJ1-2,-,CASSAHRDRGSGYTF,TGTGCCAGCAGCGCTCACCGCGACAGGGGGAGCGGCTACACCTTC
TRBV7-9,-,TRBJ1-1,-,CASSLTGNTEAFF,TGTGCCAGCAGCCTGACGGGGAACACTGAAGCTTTCTTT
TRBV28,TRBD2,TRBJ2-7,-,CASSLGASGSYEQYF,TGTGCCAGCAGTTTAGGGGCTAGCGGGAGTTACGAGCAGTACTTC
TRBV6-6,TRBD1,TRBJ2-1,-,CASSQTGYNEQFF,TGTGCCAGCAGTCAGACAGGGTACAATGAGCAGTTCTTC
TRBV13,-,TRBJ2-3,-,CASSLVGTDTQYF,TGTGCCAGCAGCTTAGTCGGCACAGATACGCAGTATTTT
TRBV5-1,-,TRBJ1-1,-,CASSLTVFADTEAFF,TGCGCCAGCAGCCTGACAGTATTTGCAGACACTGAAGCTTTCTTT
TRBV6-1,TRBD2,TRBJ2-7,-,CASRASGRAAYEQYF,TGTGCCAGCAGGGCTAGCGGGAGGGCCGCCTACGAGCAGTACTTC
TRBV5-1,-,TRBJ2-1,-,CASSLPDNEQFF,TGCGCCAGCAGCTTGCCGGACAATGAGCAGTTCTTC
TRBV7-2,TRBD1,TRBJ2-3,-,CASSLDRATDTQYF,TGTGCCAGCAGCCTCGACAGGGCCACAGATACGCAGTATTTT
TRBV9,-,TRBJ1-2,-,CASSERPHGSLSYGYTF,TGTGCCAGCAGCGAGAGGCCGCACGGGAGTCTCTCCTATGGCTACACCTTC
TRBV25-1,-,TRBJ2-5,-,CASSRQETQYF,TGTGCCAGCTCTCGCCAAGAGACCCAGTACTTC
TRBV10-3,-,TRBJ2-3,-,CAYARDTTDTQYF,TGTGCCTACGCGAGGGACACAACGGATACGCAGTATTTT
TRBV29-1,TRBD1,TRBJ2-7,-,CSVFNGGQGYEQYF,TGCAGCGTCTTCAATGGGGGACAGGGCTACGAGCAGTACTTC
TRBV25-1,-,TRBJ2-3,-,CATCLDTQYF,TGTGCCACCTGTTTGGATACGCAGTATTTT
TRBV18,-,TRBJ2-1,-,CASSQDRRNEQFF,TGTGCCAGCTCACAAGACCGGAGGAATGAGCAGTTCTTC
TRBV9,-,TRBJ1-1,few,CASSLGGWMNTEAFF,TGTGCCAGCAGCCTGGGGGGTTGGATGAACACTGAAGCTTTCTTT
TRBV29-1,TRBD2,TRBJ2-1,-,CSVSLAGGPGNEQFF,TGCAGCGTATCGCTAGCGGGAGGGCCGGGCAATGAGCAGTTCTTC